One and the same sample provided the 17 T cell receptor beta chains below, sequenced in a study of metastatic and nonmetastatic thyroid tumors. No patient received treatment before thyroid surgery. With MiXCR, TCRdb called clones anew from the PCR reads. The sample includes almost 70,000 clones, 11% to 15% seen only once; the top ten take approximately 6.1%. The specimen was blood. The receptors were gathered from a male donor with papillary thyroid cancer or a benign thyroid nodule (not recorded which). Some clones in this sample may be carry-over from other donors' samples.

There are many counts of this clone. CDR3 DNA sequence: TGTGCCAGCAGCTCTATCCTTAGTAATGATGAGCAGTTCTTC. It codes for CASSSILSNDEQFF. The genes are TRBV7-9 and TRBJ2-1, with D unresolved. V shed 4 bases and J shed 8 bases, with 15 bases lying between them. CDR1 is SEHNR, CDR2 FQNEAQ, per germline (reference sequence). This CDR3 comprises 14 residues.

This clone turned up a few times. V and J are TRBV6-1 and TRBJ2-7; TRBD1 is a possible D gene (6 bases). Germline values: CDR1 MNHNS, CDR2 SASEGT. This CDR3 region has 15 residues. This CDR3 is CASSEASGTGNEHYV. In nucleotides, the CDR3 is TGTGCCAGCAGTGAAGCCTCCGGTACAGGGAACGAGCATTACGTC.

Comments on this clone: A much larger clone lies one base from this, so it may be a read error. This chain links TRBV4-1 with TRBJ2-7; TRBD2 matches 10 bases. V trimming: 2 bases; J trimming: 3 bases; junction bases outside the gene matches: 19. There are 20 residues in the CDR3. CDR1 and CDR2 (germline): MGHRA, YSYEKL. CDR3 region: CASSQSSPGLAGVPYYEQYF. CDR3 in DNA: TGCGCCAGCAGCCAATCCTCTCCGGGGCTAGCGGGAGTACCCTACTACGAGCAGTACTTC.

In its sample, this clone was seen many times. This chain uses TRBV7-2 with TRBJ2-7; the D gene is possibly TRBD2 (6 bases). CDR1 and CDR2 (germline): SGHTA, FQGNSA. V lost 5 bases, J lost 3 bases, and 23 bases lay in between. The CDR3 totals 17 residues. The CDR3: CASSLRNPGSGHYEQYV. As DNA, the CDR3 is TGTGCCAGCAGCCTAAGAAACCCCGGTAGCGGACACTACGAGCAGTACGTC.

At least ten counts were recorded for this clone. This chain joins TRBV7-2 and TRBJ2-1; possibly TRBD1 for D (5 bases). The CDR3 has 14 residues. V lost 2 bases, J lost 3 bases, and 8 bases lay in between. Germline assignment: CDR1 SGHTA and CDR2 FQGNSA. The CDR3 reads CASSLSRDYNEQFF. The CDR3, as DNA: TGTGCCAGCAGCTTAAGCAGGGACTACAATGAGCAGTTCTTC.

The chain links TRBV20-1 to TRBJ1-4; D is possibly TRBD1 (5 bases). Trimming took 5 bases from V and 7 from J, leaving 14 bases between them. The CDR3 runs to 13 residues. The V gene's germline CDR1 is DFQATT and CDR2 SNEGSKA (reference sequence). The CDR3 here is CSALAGESEKLFF. The DNA for the CDR3 is TGCAGTGCTCTGGCGGGGGAAAGTGAAAAACTGTTTTTT.

This clone was counted at least ten times. The chain combines TRBV6-1 with TRBJ1-4, with unresolved D. The CDR3 is 13 residues long. Per the germline V gene, CDR1 is MNHNS and CDR2 is SASEGT. V lost 6 bases to trimming and J lost 8 bases, with 13 bases between them. CDR3 DNA sequence: TGTGCCAGCAGCCGGGATCCAAGGGAAAAACTGTTTTTT. This gives the protein CASSRDPREKLFF.

As to this clone: Germline is not matched at one junction end, which may reflect a read error. The chain is built from TRBV6-1 and TRBJ1-1; unclear D gene. The CDR3 has 12 residues. The germline gives CDR1 MNHNS, CDR2 SASEGT. Here the CDR3 reads CASREVGTEAFF. In nucleotides, the CDR3 is TGTGCCAGCAGGGAAGTGGGCACTGAAGCTTTCTTT.

This clone was picked up many times. The chain is built from TRBV28 and TRBJ2-3; 7 positions match TRBD1. V gave up 5 bases and J gave up 4 bases; unmatched junction bases: 6. The CDR3 is 14 residues long. Germline CDR1 reads MDHEN; CDR2 reads SYDVKM. The CDR3 region has the DNA TGTGCCAGCAGTCGATCGACAGGGCCAGATACGCAGTATTTT. Protein sequence: CASSRSTGPDTQYF.

As concerns this clone: One end of the junction is discordant with germline, which a read error may explain. The chain combines TRBV7-2 with TRBJ2-7; perhaps TRBD1 as D (8 bases). The CDR3 sequence is 19 residues long. Germline V gives CDR1 SGHTA, CDR2 FQGNSA. The CDR3 DNA is TGTGCCAGCAGCTACCGCTCAGGGGGCCACGGGACTACTCCATACGAGGAGTACTTC. Translated: CASSYRSGGHGTTPYEEYF.

In this sample, this clone turned up many times. V is TRBV5-1 and J is TRBJ2-3; 9 bases match TRBD2. Germline loops: CDR1 SGHRS, CDR2 YFSETQ. Trimming took 4 bases from V and 4 from J; bases not matched to a gene: 13. The CDR3 loop spans 17 amino acids. In nucleotides, the CDR3 is TGCGCCAGCAGCCCAGCTTTGGCGGGAGGGCGGGCAGATACGCAGTATTTT. The encoded protein is CASSPALAGGRADTQYF.

There are many counts of this clone. The chain employs TRBV20-1 and TRBJ2-1; D unresolved. This CDR3 comprises 12 residues. Germline assignment: CDR1 DFQATT and CDR2 SNEGSKA (reference sequence). V was pared by 3 bases and J by 10 bases, with 13 bases between. CDR3 amino acids: CSARYNQKEQFF. CDR3 coding DNA: TGCAGTGCTAGGTACAACCAGAAGGAGCAGTTCTTC.

Many counts were recorded for this clone. The chain links TRBV18 to TRBJ2-1; D possibly corresponds to TRBD1 (5 bases). The CDR3 is made up of 16 amino acids. Germline assignment: CDR1 KGHSH and CDR2 LQKENI. V was cut by 3 bases and J by 8 bases, with 20 bases left in between. CDR3 protein: CASSPQQATPVDEQFF. CDR3 nucleotide sequence: TGTGCCAGCTCACCCCAACAGGCAACTCCTGTTGATGAGCAGTTCTTC.

This clone came up many times. Other DNA sequences in this sample translate to the same CDR3. The CDR3 spells CASSEGLAGGPGYNEQFF. In DNA form, the CDR3 reads TGCGCCAGCAGTGAGGGACTAGCGGGAGGGCCGGGCTACAATGAGCAGTTCTTC. The gene calls are TRBV10-1 and TRBJ2-1, with TRBD2 matching 15 bases. Germline V gives CDR1 WNHNN, CDR2 SYGVQD (reference sequence). The CDR3 totals 18 residues. The ends lost 2 bases at V and 3 bases at J; junction bases unmatched: 5.

Regarding this clone: This could be a read error, since a much larger clone is one nucleotide away. Other nucleotide sequences from this sample produce the same CDR3. CDR3 bases: TGTGCCAGCAGGCCCTCGAGCGGGAGATACACCGGGGAGCTATTTTTT. It is translated as CASRPSSGRYTGELFF. The chain recombines TRBV7-6 with TRBJ2-2; TRBD2 agrees at 8 bases. The CDR3 length is 16 residues. Germline CDR1 reads SGHVS; CDR2 reads FNYEAQ.

As for this clone: Since a much larger clone is just one base distant, this may be a read error. Other DNA sequences of this sample code for an identical CDR3. The genes are TRBV29-1 and TRBJ2-3; D may match TRBD1 or TRBD2 (5 bases each). Per the germline V gene, CDR1 is SQVTM and CDR2 is ANQGSEA. CDR3 length: 14 residues. The ends were cut back, 2 bases at V and 3 bases at J, with 12 bases in the middle. The CDR3 is CSVEPGRGTDTQYF. For the CDR3, the DNA is TGCAGCGTTGAACCAGGGCGAGGGACAGATACGCAGTATTTT.

Ten or more counts support this clone. This chain joins TRBV6-1 and TRBJ2-1; a weak D match, TRBD2 (5 bases). The CDR3 is 12 residues long. Germline lookup yields CDR1 MNHNS and CDR2 SASEGT. V lost 8 bases, J lost 5 bases, and 10 bases lay in between. The CDR3 bases are TGTGCCAGCGGGAGTGGGCACAATGAGCAGTTCTTC. Translated, it gives CASGSGHNEQFF.